Listed here are 9 T cell receptor beta chains from one sample, sequenced in a study of T cells after yellow fever vaccination. TCRdb re-derived calls from the 5' RACE reads in MiXCR, one entry per CDR3 protein. The sample shows under 200,000 distinct CDR3 sequences, around 7.2% of them seen only once. The sample here was CD4+ T cells sorted from PBMCs, taken 5 days after the first yellow fever vaccination. The receptors originated from a man between 18 and 29 years old who received the YFV17D yellow fever vaccine.

This clonotype has a handful of counts. V usage is TRBV7-2 and J usage is TRBJ2-1; 8 bases are a match to TRBD1. Germline lookup yields CDR1 SGHTA and CDR2 FQGNSA. This CDR3 comprises 17 residues. V shed 5 bases, J shed 1 base, and the junction held 10 bases outside the gene matches. The CDR3 DNA reads TGTGCCAGCAGCCCTAACGCGGACAGGGTTTCCTACAATGAGCAGTTCTTC. It encodes CASSPNADRVSYNEQFF.

This clonotype was seen more than once but under ten times. The gene calls are TRBV6-5 and TRBJ2-3, with TRBD1 as a possible D gene (5 bases). Germline V gene sequence: CDR1 MNHEY, CDR2 SVGAGI. CDR3 length: 14 amino acids. Trimming shortened V by 2 bases and J by 6 bases, and 12 bases separated the two germline ends. CDR3 protein: CASSYGSPGDTQYF. The CDR3 nucleotides are TGTGCCAGCAGTTACGGTTCCCCAGGGGATACGCAGTATTTT.

At least ten counts were recorded for this clonotype. The V call is TRBV9, the J call TRBJ2-2; D is unclear. The CDR3 has 15 residues. The germline gives CDR1 SGDLS, CDR2 YYNGEE. The V and J ends lost 0 bases and 4 bases respectively, with 10 bases between them. The CDR3 is CASSVAGLLTGELFF. The DNA of the CDR3 is TGTGCCAGCAGCGTAGCGGGTCTCCTCACCGGGGAGCTGTTTTTT. The full variable domain, its missing parts supplied by reference TRBV9 and TRBJ2-2, is DSGVTQTPKHLITATGQRVTLRCSPRSGDLSVYWYQQSLDQGLQFLIQYYNGEERAKGNILERFSAQQFPDLHSELNLSSLELGDSALYFCASSVAGLLTGELFFGEGSRLTVL.

This clonotype showed up many times. The genes are TRBV6-2 or TRBV6-3 and TRBJ2-7; no clear D. The CDR3 extends over 13 amino acids. The ends were cut back, 5 bases at V and 2 bases at J, with 10 bases in the middle. Germline-derived CDR1 and CDR2 are MNHEY and SVGEGT. CDR3 DNA: TGTGCCAGCAGTCGAAGGGAACCCTACGAGCAGTACTTC. This translates into CASSRREPYEQYF.

This chain joins TRBV28 and TRBJ2-5, with D perhaps matching TRBD2 (5 bases). The ends were cut back, 7 bases at V and 6 bases at J, with 24 bases in the middle. Germline V gene sequence: CDR1 MDHEN, CDR2 SYDVKM. CDR3 length equals 16 residues. CDR3 DNA sequence: TGTGCCAGCAACCTCCCCCGGGGTCGGGGTCTGCAGACCCAGTACTTC. Protein: CASNLPRGRGLQTQYF.

The table lists this clonotype with a few counts. The chain joins TRBV5-1 to TRBJ2-3; D not certain. Germline CDR1 SGHRS, CDR2 YFSETQ. Deletions cut 5 bases from V and 1 base from J, with 8 bases between. The CDR3 has 13 residues. The CDR3 here is CASSEQGTDTQYF. The CDR3 region has the DNA TGCGCCAGCAGTGAACAAGGCACAGATACGCAGTATTTT.

This clonotype has a handful of counts. This chain connects TRBV6-5 to TRBJ1-5; no reliable D call. The CDR3 totals 16 residues. Germline assignment: CDR1 MNHEY and CDR2 SVGAGI. Trimming stripped 2 bases from V and 0 bases from J, with 11 bases between. The CDR3 spells CASSYGFPNSNQPQHF. CDR3 nucleotides: TGTGCCAGCAGTTACGGGTTCCCCAATAGCAATCAGCCCCAGCATTTT.

This clonotype was seen repeatedly, ten times or more. V usage is TRBV7-2 and J usage is TRBJ2-3; D remains ambiguous. Germline values: CDR1 SGHTA, CDR2 FQGNSA. The CDR3 extends over 14 amino acids. V lost 8 bases to trimming and J lost 0 bases, with 12 bases between them. This chain's CDR3 is CASADPASTDTQYF. CDR3 DNA: TGTGCCAGCGCCGATCCGGCTAGCACAGATACGCAGTATTTT.

This clonotype was counted many times. This chain connects TRBV6-9 to TRBJ1-1; D is undetermined. Germline V gene data show CDR1 as MNHGY and CDR2 as SVAAGI. The V and J ends lost 0 bases and 1 base respectively, with 3 bases between them. The CDR3 is made up of 13 amino acids. The CDR3 DNA sequence: TGTGCCAGCAGTTATTCTCAGAACACTGAAGCTTTCTTT. Translation gives CASSYSQNTEAFF.